These 14 T cell receptor beta chains were all obtained from the same sample, sequenced in a study of T cells in localized non-small cell lung cancer. TCRdb keeps only in-frame clones here, not all; method: immunoSEQ multiplex PCR. The table has 35,000 to 45,000 clones, 88% seen once. Sequenced here: peripheral blood, sampled before any cancer treatment. These receptors all stem from a female donor of 60 years or more with stage I squamous cell lung carcinoma.

The V gene is TRBV6-6, the J gene TRBJ2-7, with TRBD2 as a possible D gene (5 bases). CDR1 is MNHNY, CDR2 SVGAGI, per germline (reference sequence). The CDR3 is 14 amino acids. The V end was cut by 6 bases, the J end by 0 bases, with 12 bases between. Written as DNA, the CDR3 is TGTGCCAGCAGCAACGGGATGTACTCCTACGAGCAGTACTTC. Protein product: CASSNGMYSYEQYF.

The rearrangement joins TRBV4-3 to TRBJ2-1; 16 nucleotides line up with TRBD2. V shed 4 bases and J 8 bases; nucleotides not matched to a gene: 11. CDR3 size: 18 residues. Germline V lookup: CDR1 LGHNA, CDR2 YSLEER. The CDR3 DNA sequence: TGCGCCAGCAGCCGTGGGACTAGCGGGAGGGCGCAGGGTGATGAGCAGTTCTTC. Translation: CASSRGTSGRAQGDEQFF.

The chain has TRBV19 and TRBJ2-3, with 8 bases that match TRBD1. Germline assignment: CDR1 LNHDA and CDR2 SQIVND (reference sequence). V shed 8 bases, J shed 4 bases, and the junction held 5 bases outside the gene matches. CDR3 length: 13 amino acids. The CDR3 DNA reads as TGTGCCAGTCAGGGGGCGCGTCCAGATACGCAGTATTTT. It yields the protein CASQGARPDTQYF. Together with reference TRBV19 and TRBJ2-3, the CDR3 gives the full variable domain: DGGITQSPKYLFRKEGQNVTLSCEQNLNHDAMYWYRQDPGQGLRLIYYSQIVNDFQKGDIAEGYSVSREKKESFPLTVTSAQKNPTAFYLCASQGARPDTQYFGPGTRLTVL.

J is TRBJ2-1 and V is TRBV30; a possible D gene is TRBD2 (6 bases). Per the germline V gene, CDR1 is GTSNPN and CDR2 is SVGIG (reference sequence). The CDR3 consists of 12 residues. Trimming took 2 bases from V and 6 from J, leaving 8 bases between them. The CDR3 coding sequence is TGTGCCTGGAGTAAGCGGGCCAATGAGCAGTTCTTC. As protein: CAWSKRANEQFF.

V usage is TRBV19 and J usage is TRBJ1-5; D unclear. The CDR3 length is 15 residues. Looked up from germline, CDR1 is LNHDA and CDR2 is SQIVND (reference sequence). V was cut by 7 bases and J by 4 bases, with 17 bases left in between. The CDR3 region has the DNA TGTGCCAGTACACGGGTAAACTCAGGTAATCAGCCCCAGCATTTT. It yields the protein CASTRVNSGNQPQHF. The whole variable domain, filled in from reference TRBV19 and TRBJ1-5, reads DGGITQSPKYLFRKEGQNVTLSCEQNLNHDAMYWYRQDPGQGLRLIYYSQIVNDFQKGDIAEGYSVSREKKESFPLTVTSAQKNPTAFYLCASTRVNSGNQPQHFGDGTRLSIL.

The genes are TRBV27 and TRBJ2-5; perhaps D is TRBD1 or TRBD2 (5 bases each). The better agreement between TRBJ2-7 and the DNA end casts doubt on the J call. The germline V gene encodes CDR1 MNHEY and CDR2 SMNVEV (reference sequence). The CDR3 loop spans 13 amino acids. In DNA, the CDR3 is TGTGCCAGCAGTTGGGACCAATACTACGAGCAGTACTTC. Its protein product is CASSWDQYYEQYF.

This chain links TRBV9 with TRBJ2-6; 9 bases agree with TRBD1. Germline CDR1 reads SGDLS; CDR2 reads YYNGEE. This CDR3 comprises 17 residues. V trimming: 4 bases; J trimming: 1 base; junction bases outside the gene matches: 6. The CDR3 reads CASSSGQGLSGANVLTF. DNA for the CDR3: TGTGCCAGCAGCTCGGGACAGGGTCTTTCTGGGGCCAACGTCCTGACTTTC.

This clone turned up a few times. This chain links TRBV7-6 with TRBJ1-1; unclear D gene. Germline CDR1 SGHVS, CDR2 FNYEAQ. The CDR3 covers 13 residues. With 0 bases removed from V and 7 bases from J, the gap between germline ends came to 9 bases. Here the CDR3 reads CASSLAMGLEAFF. Here the CDR3 DNA reads TGTGCCAGCAGCTTAGCGATGGGTCTTGAAGCTTTCTTT. Filled out from reference TRBV7-6 and TRBJ1-1, the complete variable domain reads GAGVSQSPRYKVTKRGQDVALRCDPISGHVSLYWYRQALGQGPEFLTYFNYEAQQDKSGLPNDRFSAERPEGSISTLTIQRTEQRDSAMYRCASSLAMGLEAFFGQGTRLTVV.

This chain joins TRBV6-4 and TRBJ2-7, with a weak D call TRBD2 (6 bases). Trimming removed 9 bases at V and 2 bases at J, with 11 bases between. From germline, CDR1 is MRHNA and CDR2 SNTAGT. The CDR3 contains 12 residues. The CDR3 sequence: CARGRSPYEQYF. The CDR3 coding sequence is TGTGCCAGGGGGAGGTCCCCCTACGAGCAGTACTTC.

The J gene is TRBJ1-1, the V gene TRBV5-1, with D possibly being TRBD1 (6 bases). The V gene's germline CDR1 is SGHRS and CDR2 YFSETQ. The CDR3 spans 15 residues. With 1 base removed from V and 6 bases from J, the gap between germline ends came to 16 bases. This CDR3 is CASSLTTEQGAEAFF. CDR3 DNA: TGCGCCAGCAGCTTGACTACGGAACAGGGTGCTGAAGCTTTCTTT.

The V and J genes are TRBV18 and TRBJ1-2; TRBD1 matches at 7 bases. The V gene's germline CDR1 is KGHSH and CDR2 LQKENI. V lost 3 bases and J lost 4; bases outside the gene matches: 5. The CDR3 has 14 residues. The CDR3 sequence: CASSPGQVGYGYTF. As DNA, the CDR3 is TGTGCCAGCTCACCTGGACAGGTGGGCTATGGCTACACCTTC.

V usage is TRBV9 and J usage is TRBJ2-4, with 8 bases matching TRBD1. The ends lost 4 bases at V and 11 bases at J; junction bases unmatched: 8. From germline, CDR1 is SGDLS and CDR2 YYNGEE. The CDR3 is 13 residues long. The CDR3 DNA is TGTGCCAGCAGCTCTCGGACAGGGAATTTTCAGTACTTC. Protein: CASSSRTGNFQYF.

This clone is medium-sized within its sample. The rearrangement joins TRBV5-1 to TRBJ1-2; TRBD1 matches at 12 bases. Germline V gives CDR1 SGHRS, CDR2 YFSETQ. The CDR3 runs to 15 residues. V shed 3 bases and J 8 bases; nucleotides not matched to a gene: 8. As DNA, the CDR3 is TGCGCCAGCAGCTCAGACCCCGGGACAGGGGGCGGCTACACCTTC. It encodes CASSSDPGTGGGYTF.

The chain is built from TRBV5-1 and TRBJ2-7; no clear D gene. This CDR3 has 12 residues. The V end lost 1 base, the J end lost 4 bases, and 6 bases lay between the germline ends. Germline assignment: CDR1 SGHRS and CDR2 YFSETQ. The CDR3 protein is CASSLNRYEQYF. CDR3 in DNA: TGCGCCAGCAGCTTGAACAGATACGAGCAGTACTTC. The whole variable domain, remainder taken from reference TRBV5-1 and TRBJ2-7, is KAGVTQTPRYLIKTRGQQVTLSCSPISGHRSVSWYQQTPGQGLQFLFEYFSETQRNKGNFPGRFSGRQFSNSRSEMNVSTLELGDSALYLCASSLNRYEQYFGPGTRLTVT.